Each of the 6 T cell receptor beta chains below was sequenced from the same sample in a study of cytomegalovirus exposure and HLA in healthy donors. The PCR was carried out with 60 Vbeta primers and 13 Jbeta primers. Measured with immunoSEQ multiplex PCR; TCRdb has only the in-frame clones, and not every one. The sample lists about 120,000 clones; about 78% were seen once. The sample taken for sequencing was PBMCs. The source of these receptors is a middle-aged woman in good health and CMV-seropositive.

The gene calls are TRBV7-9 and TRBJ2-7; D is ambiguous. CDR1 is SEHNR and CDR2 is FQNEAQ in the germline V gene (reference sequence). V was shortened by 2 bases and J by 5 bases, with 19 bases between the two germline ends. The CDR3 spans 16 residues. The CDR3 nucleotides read TGTGCCAGCAGCTTACCCGTACGTGGCAGGTCCCACGAGCAGTACTTC. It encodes CASSLPVRGRSHEQYF.

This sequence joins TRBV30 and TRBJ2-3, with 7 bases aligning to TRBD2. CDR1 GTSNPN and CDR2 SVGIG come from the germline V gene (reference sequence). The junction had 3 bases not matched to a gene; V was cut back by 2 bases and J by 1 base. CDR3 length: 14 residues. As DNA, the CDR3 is TGTGCCTGGAGTTTCCGGGGGGGCACAGATACGCAGTATTTT. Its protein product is CAWSFRGGTDTQYF.

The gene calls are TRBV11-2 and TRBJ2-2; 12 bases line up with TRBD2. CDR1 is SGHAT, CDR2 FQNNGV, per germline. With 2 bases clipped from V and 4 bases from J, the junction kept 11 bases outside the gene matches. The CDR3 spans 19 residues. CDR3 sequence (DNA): TGTGCCAGCAGCTTACCCAGACTAGCGGGAGTACCAAGCACCGGGGAGCTGTTTTTT. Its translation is CASSLPRLAGVPSTGELFF.

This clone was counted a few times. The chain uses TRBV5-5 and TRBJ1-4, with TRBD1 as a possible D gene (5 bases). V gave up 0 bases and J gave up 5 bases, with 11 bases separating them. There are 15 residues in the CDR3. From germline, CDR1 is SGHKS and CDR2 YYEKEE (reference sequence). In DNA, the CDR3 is TGTGCCAGCAGCTTGGCAGGGAGGTGGAATGAAAAACTGTTTTTT. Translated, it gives CASSLAGRWNEKLFF.

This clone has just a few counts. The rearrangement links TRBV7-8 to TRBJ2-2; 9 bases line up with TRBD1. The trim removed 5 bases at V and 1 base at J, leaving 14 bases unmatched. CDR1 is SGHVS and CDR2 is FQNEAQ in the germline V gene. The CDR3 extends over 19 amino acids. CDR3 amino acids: CASSQPGQGRSLNTGELFF. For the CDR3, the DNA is TGTGCCAGCAGCCAACCAGGACAGGGGAGGTCCCTGAACACCGGGGAGCTGTTTTTT. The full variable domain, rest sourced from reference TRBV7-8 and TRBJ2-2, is GAGVSQSPRYKVAKRGQDVALRCDPISGHVSLFWYQQALGQGPEFLTYFQNEAQLDKSGLPSDRFFAERPEGSVSTLKIQRTQQEDSAVYLCASSQPGQGRSLNTGELFFGEGSRLTVL.

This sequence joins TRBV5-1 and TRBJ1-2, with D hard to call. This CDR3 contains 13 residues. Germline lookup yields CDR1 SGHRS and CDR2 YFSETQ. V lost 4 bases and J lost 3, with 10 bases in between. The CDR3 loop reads CASSQAGDYGYTF. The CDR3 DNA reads TGCGCCAGCAGCCAGGCGGGAGACTATGGCTACACCTTC. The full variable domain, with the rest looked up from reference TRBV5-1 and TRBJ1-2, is KAGVTQTPRYLIKTRGQQVTLSCSPISGHRSVSWYQQTPGQGLQFLFEYFSETQRNKGNFPGRFSGRQFSNSRSEMNVSTLELGDSALYLCASSQAGDYGYTFGSGTRLTVV.